These 19 T cell receptor beta chains share one sample of origin, sequenced in a study of shared clonotypes between healthy human individuals. Profiling relied on immunoSEQ multiplex PCR, and the TCRdb table lists in-frame clones only, not all of them. The sample holds about 2.3 million clones; approximately 93% are singletons and the top ten take 0.35% to 0.5%. Material for sequencing was naive CD4+ T cells from PBMCs. Subset: CD45RA+ positively selected. The receptors shown here come from a man aged 18 to 35 in good health. Some clones in this sample may be carry-over from other donors' samples.

The rearrangement uses TRBV10-1 and TRBJ2-7; 8 bases are shared with TRBD1. Germline CDR1 reads WNHNN; CDR2 reads SYGVQD (reference sequence). The CDR3 is 14 amino acids. The V segment lost 6 bases and the J segment 4 bases; nucleotides outside the gene matches: 8. The CDR3 spells CASSRDRPPYEQYF. CDR3 sequence (DNA): TGCGCCAGCAGCAGGGACAGGCCCCCTTACGAGCAGTACTTC.

This rearrangement joins TRBV5-1 to TRBJ2-2, with 8 nucleotides matching TRBD1. The CDR3 runs to 14 residues. Germline CDR1 is SGHRS and CDR2 is YFSETQ. V gave up 4 bases and J gave up 7 bases; unmatched junction bases: 6. The CDR3 spells CASSRRTGNGELFF. The DNA of the CDR3 is TGCGCCAGCAGCCGGCGGACAGGGAACGGGGAGCTGTTTTTT.

The chain is built from TRBV7-9 and TRBJ1-1; D not resolved. Germline CDR1 is SEHNR and CDR2 is FQNEAQ (reference sequence). Trimming removed 3 bases at V and 1 base at J, with 6 bases between. This CDR3 region has 13 residues. The DNA for the CDR3 is TGTGCCAGCAGCTTTAACCCGAACACTGAAGCTTTCTTT. Its translation: CASSFNPNTEAFF.

The gene calls are TRBV27 and TRBJ2-7; the match to TRBD2 covers 10 bases. The CDR3 loop spans 14 amino acids. Per germline, CDR1 MNHEY and CDR2 SMNVEV (reference sequence). The V gene end was trimmed by 4 bases and the J gene end by 2 bases; junction bases not matched to a gene: 2. As DNA, the CDR3 is TGTGCCAGCAGTTCCAGCGGGAGGGCCTACGAGCAGTACTTC. It encodes CASSSSGRAYEQYF.

The chain recombines TRBV28 with TRBJ1-5; D is unresolved. Trimming cost V 5 bases and J 5 bases, with 16 bases left between them. Germline lookup yields CDR1 MDHEN and CDR2 SYDVKM. CDR3 length equals 15 residues. CDR3 nucleotide sequence: TGTGCCAGCAGTACGAGAGGAAGGCTGTATCAGCCCCAGCATTTT. It encodes CASSTRGRLYQPQHF.

The rearrangement joins TRBV7-9 to TRBJ2-1; D is undetermined. V lost 3 bases to trimming and J lost 6 bases, with 12 bases between them. Germline V gene lookup returns CDR1 SEHNR and CDR2 FQNEAQ (reference sequence). The CDR3 runs to 14 residues. Here the CDR3 reads CASSFHGFFNEQFF. The CDR3 DNA follows: TGTGCCAGCAGCTTCCACGGTTTCTTCAATGAGCAGTTCTTC.

The sample holds one count of this clone. The gene calls are TRBV29-1 and TRBJ2-7; D call uncertain. The ends were cut back, 5 bases at V and 5 bases at J, with 16 bases in the middle. Germline assignment: CDR1 SQVTM and CDR2 ANQGSEA. This CDR3 is 13 amino acids long. Written as DNA, the CDR3 is TGCAGCGTTATGGGAAGGGTTAGGGACGAGCAGTACTTC. Its protein product is CSVMGRVRDEQYF.

This rearrangement joins TRBV5-1 to TRBJ2-3; D gene ambiguous. Between the trimmed V and J ends, which lost 3 bases and 1 base, there was a span of 9 bases. From germline, CDR1 is SGHRS and CDR2 YFSETQ. The CDR3 is 14 amino acids. CDR3 amino acids: CASSSVSRTDTQYF. In nucleotides, the CDR3 is TGCGCCAGCAGCTCGGTCAGTCGCACAGATACGCAGTATTTT. The full variable domain, its missing parts supplied by reference TRBV5-1 and TRBJ2-3, is KAGVTQTPRYLIKTRGQQVTLSCSPISGHRSVSWYQQTPGQGLQFLFEYFSETQRNKGNFPGRFSGRQFSNSRSEMNVSTLELGDSALYLCASSSVSRTDTQYFGPGTRLTVL.

The chain combines TRBV19 with TRBJ1-1, with D tentatively TRBD1 (5 bases). The V end lost 3 bases, the J end lost 1 base, and 15 bases lay between the germline ends. CDR3 length: 16 residues. The germline V gene has CDR1 LNHDA and CDR2 SQIVND (reference sequence). CDR3 amino acids: CASSMVEGRGNTEAFF. The CDR3 nucleotides are TGTGCCAGTAGTATGGTGGAGGGGCGAGGGAACACTGAAGCTTTCTTT. The full variable domain, in which reference TRBV19 and TRBJ1-1 provide the parts outside the CDR3, is DGGITQSPKYLFRKEGQNVTLSCEQNLNHDAMYWYRQDPGQGLRLIYYSQIVNDFQKGDIAEGYSVSREKKESFPLTVTSAQKNPTAFYLCASSMVEGRGNTEAFFGQGTRLTVV.

The chain uses TRBV5-4 and TRBJ2-1, with D tentatively TRBD1 or TRBD2 (5 bases each). The CDR3 is 12 residues long. Germline V lookup: CDR1 SGHNT, CDR2 YYREEE (reference sequence). Trimming stripped 5 bases from V and 6 bases from J, with 9 bases between. CDR3 coding DNA: TGTGCCAGCAGTTGGGGACGCAATGAGCAGTTCTTC. Protein product: CASSWGRNEQFF.

V usage is TRBV9 and J usage is TRBJ1-3, with D hard to call. CDR3 length: 17 residues. V gave up 0 bases and J gave up 0 bases, with 13 bases separating them. The germline V gene encodes CDR1 SGDLS and CDR2 YYNGEE. For the CDR3, the DNA is TGTGCCAGCAGCGTAGCTCCAAGGGAGGCCTCTGGAAACACCATATATTTT. It is translated as CASSVAPREASGNTIYF. Supplemented by reference TRBV9 and TRBJ1-3, the full variable domain reads DSGVTQTPKHLITATGQRVTLRCSPRSGDLSVYWYQQSLDQGLQFLIQYYNGEERAKGNILERFSAQQFPDLHSELNLSSLELGDSALYFCASSVAPREASGNTIYFGEGSWLTVV.

The chain joins TRBV5-1 to TRBJ2-1; 11 bases align to TRBD2. Germline V lookup: CDR1 SGHRS, CDR2 YFSETQ. Trimming took 4 bases from V and 8 from J; bases not matched to a gene: 17. This CDR3 contains 18 residues. Here the CDR3 reads CASSPVTSGTPFSHEQFF. The CDR3 DNA reads as TGCGCCAGCAGCCCGGTGACTAGCGGGACCCCCTTTTCACATGAGCAGTTCTTC.

The V call is TRBV4-1, the J call TRBJ1-2, with D possibly matching TRBD1 (5 bases). Germline V gives CDR1 MGHRA, CDR2 YSYEKL. Trimming took 4 bases from V and 0 from J, leaving 12 bases between them. This CDR3 has 15 residues. The CDR3 DNA reads TGCGCCAGCAGCCCCTCGGGGGGATCTAACTATGGCTACACCTTC. It codes for CASSPSGGSNYGYTF.

The V call is TRBV5-4, the J call TRBJ2-1; D is possibly TRBD2 (5 bases). The CDR3 is made up of 15 amino acids. Germline lookup yields CDR1 SGHNT and CDR2 YYREEE (reference sequence). With 5 bases removed from V and 7 bases from J, the gap between germline ends came to 19 bases. The CDR3 DNA sequence: TGTGCCAGCAGTCGTACTAGTTCCAACCAGAATGAGCAGTTCTTC. It encodes CASSRTSSNQNEQFF.

V is TRBV28 and J is TRBJ2-5; either TRBD1 or TRBD2 may supply D (6 bases each). Between the trimmed V and J ends, which lost 6 bases and 2 bases, there was a span of 19 bases. CDR1 is MDHEN and CDR2 is SYDVKM in the germline V gene. The CDR3 has 16 residues. The CDR3 DNA is TGTGCCAGCAGCCATTTTAAGGGGGACTCTCAAGAGACCCAGTACTTC. Amino acid sequence: CASSHFKGDSQETQYF.

The CDR3 nucleotides are TGTGCCAGCAAAGATCGGTTCAATCAGCCCCAGCATTTT. This gives the protein CASKDRFNQPQHF. The rearrangement links TRBV6-6 to TRBJ1-5; D uncertain. The CDR3 contains 13 residues. Looked up from germline, CDR1 is MNHNY and CDR2 is SVGAGI (reference sequence). Between the trimmed V and J ends, which lost 7 bases and 3 bases, there was a span of 10 bases.

Remarks on this clone: Other nucleotide sequences in the sample specify the same CDR3. CDR3 amino acids: CASSVAPSTDTQYF. CDR3 nucleotide sequence: TGTGCCAGCAGCGTAGCCCCCAGCACAGATACGCAGTATTTT. The rearrangement uses TRBV9 and TRBJ2-3, with D hard to call. Looked up from germline, CDR1 is SGDLS and CDR2 is YYNGEE. Deletions cut 0 bases from V and 0 bases from J, with 5 bases between. The CDR3 length is 14 residues.

As to this clone: This sample includes further DNA sequences coding for the same CDR3. The rearrangement links TRBV30 to TRBJ2-2; TRBD2 might be the D (6 bases). From germline, CDR1 is GTSNPN and CDR2 SVGIG (reference sequence). V lost 3 bases and J 0 bases, leaving 8 bases between the germline ends. The CDR3 runs 14 residues. The CDR3 reads CAWRGTANTGELFF. The DNA of the CDR3 is TGTGCCTGGAGGGGGACTGCGAACACCGGGGAGCTGTTTTTT.

CDR3 region: CASSPGRGYNEQFF. DNA for the CDR3: TGTGCCAGTAGTCCAGGCCGGGGCTACAATGAGCAGTTCTTC. This chain joins TRBV19 and TRBJ2-1, with a tentative D call TRBD2 (5 bases). The V gene lost 5 bases and the J gene lost 3 bases, with 11 bases spanning the gap. The CDR3 has 14 residues. The germline V gene encodes CDR1 LNHDA and CDR2 SQIVND (reference sequence).